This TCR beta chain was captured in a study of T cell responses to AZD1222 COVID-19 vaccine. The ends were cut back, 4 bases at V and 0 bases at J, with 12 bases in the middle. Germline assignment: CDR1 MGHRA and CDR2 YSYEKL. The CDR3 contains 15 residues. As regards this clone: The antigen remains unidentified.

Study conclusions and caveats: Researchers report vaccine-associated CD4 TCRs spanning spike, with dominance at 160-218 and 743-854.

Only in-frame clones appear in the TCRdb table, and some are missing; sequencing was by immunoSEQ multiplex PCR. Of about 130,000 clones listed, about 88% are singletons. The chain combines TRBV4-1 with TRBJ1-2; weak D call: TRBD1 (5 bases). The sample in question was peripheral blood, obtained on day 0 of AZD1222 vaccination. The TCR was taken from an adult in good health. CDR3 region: CASSLRGEANYGYTF. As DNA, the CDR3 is TGCGCCAGCAGCCTCCGGGGGGAAGCTAACTATGGCTACACCTTC.